These 9 T cell receptor beta chains came from one sample sequenced in a study of sequential checkpoint blockade in melanoma (dated by TCRdb to between 2019 and 2020). The sample's treatment or condition label is to be understood as: randomized to nivolumab then ipilimumab (arm A) or the reverse (arm B). Library construction relied on the immunoSEQ multiplex PCR assay. TCRdb mirrors the immuneACCESS table, restricted to in-frame sequences. Some clones are absent from its copies; in checked studies, under half trace to an unresolved V gene, and the reason for the others is unknown. This sample gives around 6,000 clones in total; roughly a fifth of them show up just once. About 16% of the sample is held by the ten biggest clonotypes. Source: tumor tissue (inferred from file names), taken from a patient given nivolumab and ipilimumab in sequence. The source of these receptors is a human donor with melanoma.

This chain uses TRBV19 with TRBJ1-1, with D possibly matching TRBD1 (5 bases). V was cut by 8 bases and J by 0 bases, with 10 bases left in between. The CDR3 has 13 residues. Germline values: CDR1 LNHDA, CDR2 SQIVND (reference sequence). Written as DNA, the CDR3 is TGTGCCAGTTCCGACAGATTGAACACTGAAGCTTTCTTT. The encoded protein is CASSDRLNTEAFF.

The J gene is TRBJ2-1, the V gene TRBV12-5, with 9 bases that match TRBD1. This CDR3 region has 13 residues. Germline-derived CDR1 and CDR2 are LGHNT and FRNRAP. The CDR3 sequence: CASSGQGYNEQFF. The CDR3 DNA sequence: TGTGCCAGCTCGGGACAGGGATACAATGAGCAGTTCTTC.

This clone was observed at least ten times. The chain links TRBV6-8 to TRBJ1-2, with D tentatively TRBD1 (6 bases). This CDR3 contains 14 residues. Looked up from germline, CDR1 is MNHGY and CDR2 is SAAAGT. The V end lost 0 bases, the J end lost 5 bases, and 10 bases lay between the germline ends. The CDR3 nucleotides are TGTGCCAGCAGTTACTCCAGGGGCTGGTATGGCTACACCTTC. Translating it yields CASSYSRGWYGYTF.

CDR3 residues: CASSLPLLDTQYF. CDR3 in DNA: TGTGCCAGCAGTTTACCTCTTTTAGATACGCAGTATTTT. The chain links TRBV28 to TRBJ2-3; D unclear. There are 13 residues in the CDR3. The V end lost 2 bases, the J end lost 5 bases, and 8 bases lay between the germline ends. Per germline, CDR1 MDHEN and CDR2 SYDVKM. Full variable domain (rest looked up from reference TRBV28 and TRBJ2-3): DVKVTQSSRYLVKRTGEKVFLECVQDMDHENMFWYRQDPGLGLRLIYFSYDVKMKEKGDIPEGYSVSREKKERFSLILESASTNQTSMYLCASSLPLLDTQYFGPGTRLTVL.

At least ten counts were recorded for this clone. This CDR3 is CASSQPPRAGLRGNQPQHF. DNA of the CDR3: TGTGCCAGCAGCCAACCCCCCCGGGCAGGCCTTCGTGGCAATCAGCCCCAGCATTTT. The J gene is TRBJ1-5, the V gene TRBV7-5. TRBV7-5 represents a pseudogene. CDR3 length: 19 residues.

The CDR3 DNA reads as TGTGCCAGCAGTTCCGGGGACAGATCGAATGAGCAGTTCTTC. The encoded protein is CASSSGDRSNEQFF. The V gene is TRBV6-8, the J gene TRBJ2-1; 7 positions agree with TRBD1. Germline CDR1 and CDR2: MNHGY and SAAAGT. The CDR3 consists of 14 residues. V trimming: 4 bases; J trimming: 7 bases; junction bases outside the gene matches: 7.

The chain joins TRBV15 to TRBJ1-2; D call uncertain. Between the trimmed V and J ends, which lost 3 bases and 4 bases, there was a span of 15 bases. This CDR3 region has 15 residues. Germline CDR1 reads LNHNV; CDR2 reads YYDKDF (reference sequence). Here the CDR3 reads CATSSDPRAFYGYTF. The CDR3 region has the DNA TGTGCCACCAGCAGTGACCCTCGAGCGTTCTATGGCTACACCTTC.

The chain couples TRBV10-3 to TRBJ1-1; a weak D match, TRBD1 (6 bases). The CDR3 has 15 amino acids. V lost 6 bases and J 4 bases, leaving 18 bases between the germline ends. Germline CDR1 reads ENHRY; CDR2 reads SYGVKD. The CDR3 protein is CAIRSNQGKGTEAFF. CDR3 nucleotides: TGTGCCATCAGGAGTAACCAGGGGAAAGGCACTGAAGCTTTCTTT.

This clone is medium-sized. This rearrangement joins TRBV6-8 to TRBJ2-7; either TRBD1 or TRBD2 may supply D (5 bases each). Trimming took 2 bases from V and 3 from J, leaving 20 bases between them. CDR3 length: 17 amino acids. In germline, CDR1 is MNHGY, CDR2 SAAAGT. CDR3 in amino acids: CASSYGRPGPIVYEQYF. The CDR3, as DNA: TGTGCCAGCAGTTACGGACGCCCGGGACCAATTGTCTACGAGCAGTACTTC.